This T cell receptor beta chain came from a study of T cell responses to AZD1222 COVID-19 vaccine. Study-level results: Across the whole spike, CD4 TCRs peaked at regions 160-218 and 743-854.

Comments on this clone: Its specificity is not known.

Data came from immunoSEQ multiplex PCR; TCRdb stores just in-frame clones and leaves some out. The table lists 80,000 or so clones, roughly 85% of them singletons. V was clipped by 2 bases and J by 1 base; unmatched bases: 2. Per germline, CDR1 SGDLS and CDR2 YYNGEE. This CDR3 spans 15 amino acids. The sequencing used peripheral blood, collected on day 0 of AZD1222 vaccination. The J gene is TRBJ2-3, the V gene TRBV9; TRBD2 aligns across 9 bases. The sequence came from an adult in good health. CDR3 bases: TGTGCCAGCAGCGTCCGGACTAGCGGCACAGATACGCAGTATTTT. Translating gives CASSVRTSGTDTQYF.